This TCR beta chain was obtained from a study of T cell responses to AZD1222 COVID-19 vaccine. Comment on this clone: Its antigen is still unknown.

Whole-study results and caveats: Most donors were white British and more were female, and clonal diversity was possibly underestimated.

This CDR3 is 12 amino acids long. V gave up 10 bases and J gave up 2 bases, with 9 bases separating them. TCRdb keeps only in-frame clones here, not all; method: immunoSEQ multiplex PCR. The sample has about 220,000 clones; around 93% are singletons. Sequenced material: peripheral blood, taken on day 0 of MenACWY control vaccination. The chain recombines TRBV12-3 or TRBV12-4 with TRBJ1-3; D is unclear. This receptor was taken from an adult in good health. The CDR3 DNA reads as TGTGCCATGCTACGAACTGGAAACACCATATATTTT. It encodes CAMLRTGNTIYF.